Listed below are T cell receptor beta chains from one sample, sequenced in a study of CD8 T cells in Susac syndrome. TCRdb reanalysed the immunoSEQ multiplex PCR reads using MiXCR and keeps one entry per CDR3 protein. The table shows about 100,000 distinct CDR3 sequences, with over 85% occurring only once. Material: CD8+ T cells from PBMCs. Source of these receptors: a human donor in good health. The conserved cysteine and the conserved F or W are not part of the CDR3 here.

CDR3aa: ASSDGVSGYEQY
v_gene: TRBV19
j_gene: TRBJ2-7
len: 12

CDR3aa: ASPGRHGYT
v_gene: TRBV7-3
j_gene: TRBJ1-2
len: 9

CDR3aa: ASSRTSGNTGELF
v_gene: TRBV6-4
j_gene: TRBJ2-2
len: 13

CDR3aa: AWRGDSHEQY
v_gene: TRBV30
j_gene: TRBJ2-7
len: 10

CDR3aa: ASSFATAYGYT
v_gene: TRBV27
j_gene: TRBJ1-2
len: 11

CDR3aa: ASSIDGGRSQY
v_gene: TRBV19
j_gene: TRBJ2-5
len: 11

CDR3aa: ASSHGGGDEKLF
v_gene: TRBV16
j_gene: TRBJ1-4
len: 12

CDR3aa: ASSPTGYYEQY
v_gene: TRBV3-1
j_gene: TRBJ2-7
len: 11

CDR3aa: ASSQDLGQLNYGYT
v_gene: TRBV4-2
j_gene: TRBJ1-2
len: 14

CDR3aa: ASSLVRINTEAF
v_gene: TRBV13
j_gene: TRBJ1-1
len: 12

CDR3aa: SAREGDWLQETQY
v_gene: TRBV20-1
j_gene: TRBJ2-5
len: 13

CDR3aa: ASSLTATSYEQY
v_gene: TRBV28
j_gene: TRBJ2-7
len: 12

CDR3aa: ASSVADSLNNSPLH
v_gene: TRBV2
j_gene: TRBJ1-6
len: 14

CDR3aa: ASSSYLAVTGETQY
v_gene: TRBV2
j_gene: TRBJ2-5
len: 14

CDR3aa: ASSLVSRRTQY
v_gene: TRBV5-6
j_gene: TRBJ2-5
len: 11

CDR3aa: ASGTGFYEQY
v_gene: TRBV5-1
j_gene: TRBJ2-7
len: 10

CDR3aa: ASSPGLSSNPTTDTQY
v_gene: TRBV27
j_gene: TRBJ2-3
len: 16

CDR3aa: ASSSRLAGTYEQY
v_gene: TRBV13
j_gene: TRBJ2-7
len: 13

CDR3aa: ASGLQSEAF
v_gene: TRBV12-5
j_gene: TRBJ1-1
len: 9

CDR3aa: ASSQGAMGTEAF
v_gene: TRBV18
j_gene: TRBJ1-1
len: 12

CDR3aa: SVHRGLGNEQY
v_gene: TRBV29-1
j_gene: TRBJ2-7
len: 11

CDR3aa: ASSQQGASNQPQH
v_gene: TRBV4-1
j_gene: TRBJ1-5
len: 13

CDR3aa: ASSSPGTGNYGYT
v_gene: TRBV13
j_gene: TRBJ1-2
len: 13

CDR3aa: SVEDNGLYGYT
v_gene: TRBV29-1
j_gene: TRBJ1-2
len: 11

CDR3aa: ASSEAGGLTLGYT
v_gene: TRBV6-1
j_gene: TRBJ1-2
len: 13

CDR3aa: ASSRLVANEKLF
v_gene: TRBV5-6
j_gene: TRBJ1-4
len: 12

CDR3aa: ASSKQQGVAGHGYT
v_gene: TRBV7-2
j_gene: TRBJ1-2
len: 14

CDR3aa: SVKDPGNTIY
v_gene: TRBV29-1
j_gene: TRBJ1-3
len: 10

CDR3aa: ASSFSGRAYEQY
v_gene: TRBV7-2
j_gene: TRBJ2-7
len: 12

CDR3aa: ASSIAGGTYEQY
v_gene: TRBV19
j_gene: TRBJ2-7
len: 12

CDR3aa: ASSSRDKNTGELF
v_gene: TRBV5-1
j_gene: TRBJ2-2
len: 13

CDR3aa: ASLDSYEQY
v_gene: TRBV2
j_gene: TRBJ2-7
len: 9

CDR3aa: ASSRSSLSDTQY
v_gene: TRBV14
j_gene: TRBJ2-3
len: 12

CDR3aa: ASSGGASSYNEQF
v_gene: TRBV4-2
j_gene: TRBJ2-1
len: 13

CDR3aa: ASSYQTGAMETQY
v_gene: TRBV6-5
j_gene: TRBJ2-5
len: 13

CDR3aa: ASSPHRSRGPTDTQY
v_gene: TRBV9
j_gene: TRBJ2-3
len: 15

CDR3aa: ASARGTGGLPYEQY
v_gene: TRBV19
j_gene: TRBJ2-7
len: 14

CDR3aa: ASQIAGGYEQY
v_gene: TRBV2
j_gene: TRBJ2-7
len: 11

CDR3aa: ASSVGQTTDTQY
v_gene: TRBV9
j_gene: TRBJ2-3
len: 12

CDR3aa: SLISTSGPFGDTQY
v_gene: TRBV20-1
j_gene: TRBJ2-3
len: 14